This section outlines one TCR beta chain sequence together with its context. Different DNA sequences within this sample yield the same CDR3. The record originates from a study of T cell responses to AZD1222 COVID-19 vaccine. Generated by immunoSEQ multiplex PCR, the TCRdb table keeps only in-frame clones and is missing some. The sample consists of roughly 96,000 clones, 90% of them appearing once. V lost 3 bases to trimming and J lost 4 bases, with 4 bases between them. The CDR3 runs to 11 residues. Germline V gene lookup returns CDR1 MDHEN and CDR2 SYDVKM. The receptor comes from an adult in good health. The chain employs TRBV28 and TRBJ2-7; D gene ambiguous. The material was peripheral blood, obtained on day 0 of AZD1222 vaccination. DNA of the CDR3: TGTGCCAGCAGTTTGAATTACGAGCAGTACTTC. Protein product: CASSLNYEQYF. Supplemented by reference TRBV28 and TRBJ2-7, the full variable domain reads DVKVTQSSRYLVKRTGEKVFLECVQDMDHENMFWYRQDPGLGLRLIYFSYDVKMKEKGDIPEGYSVSREKKERFSLILESASTNQTSMYLCASSLNYEQYFGPGTRLTVT.